The following is a T cell receptor (beta chain) sequence with its context. The antigen it binds to is not known. Within one base of it there is no much larger clone, and no base qualities were kept. In the prospective study, participants were roughly 18 to 100 years old, resided in under 30 geographic areas of the United States, and were enrolled through a virtual design. To assign participants to cohorts, the prospective study relied on clinical history that participants themselves reported in a screening survey and a study questionnaire. Exposed participants had been in contact, within 2 weeks of entering the study, with a person who had a PCR-confirmed or clinician-diagnosed case of COVID-19. In the prospective study, whole blood, serum and a nasopharyngeal or oropharyngeal swab were collected from each participant by mobile phlebotomists. Participants in the prospective study had the option to provide additional blood draws and questionnaires over a roughly 2-month period. Before DNA extraction, prospective study blood samples were shipped either frozen or at room temperature.

TCRbeta CDR3 regions were amplified from genomic DNA using the immunoSEQ Assay, a bias-controlled multiplex PCR. Per the source publication's procedure: The number of nucleated cells in each sample was estimated by amplification of reference gene primers within the assay. To quantify the absolute abundance of each unique TCRbeta CDR3 rearrangement, sequence reads were collapsed and filtered. For each sample, productive Simpson clonality was calculated as the square root of Simpson's diversity index across productive rearrangements. TCRdb mirrors the immuneACCESS table, restricted to in-frame sequences. Some clones are absent from its copies; in checked studies, under half trace to an unresolved V gene, and the reason for the others is unknown. The D gene and trimming were derived from the DNA, and the V and J assignments and clone size from that table. The sample table holds some 290,000 clones, of which roughly nine tenths were seen once. The top ten clonotypes cover almost 4% of the sample.

The germline V gene specifies SGHNT as CDR1 and YENEEA as CDR2. Inclusive of the bounding cysteine and phenylalanine, the CDR3 is 13 residues long. The DNA shown is the 39-base CDR3, in frame from base 1. V loses 5 bases, J loses 3 bases, and the germline ends lie 10 bases apart. This record belongs to a study of blood T cell repertoires in COVID-19 (TCRdb year 2020). In the study overall: Samples covering the acute and convalescent phases of COVID-19 were provided by collaborators in the United States, Italy and Spain. The repertoires were released in a freely available public database meant as a resource for research on the immune response to SARS-CoV-2. Subjects who had been exposed to COVID-19, were actively infected with it, or had recovered from it provided the deeply sampled blood TCRbeta repertoires that made up the dataset. The material from the prospective study consisted of cDNA or gDNA derived from T cells, B-cell-depleted T cells, or PBMCs. The sample metadata nearly always contained a de-identified subject ID, COVID-19 status, age in years and sex. The samples were drawn from two sources: the first 160 participants of the ongoing ImmuneRACE study, and 1,200 or so subjects contributed by 6 global collaborators. Where available, HLA class I and class II types were obtained from metadata supplied by the sample provider rather than from assay-based typing. Results the study describes overall, beyond this receptor: The amount of clinical and demographic metadata varied by source and participant and was provided uncurated.

The origin of this receptor is a woman in her 30s who had been exposed to COVID-19. Sequenced input: PBMCs or T cells enriched from blood (not recorded which). The chain links TRBV11-3 with TRBJ1-1; the D gene assignment is ambiguous. The DNA reads TGTGCCAGCAGCACTAATTCGGACACTGAAGCTTTCTTT. Protein translation: CASSTNSDTEAFF. Beyond the CDR3, the reference TRBV11-3 and TRBJ1-1 genes provide the residues; the full variable domain reads: EAGVVQSPRYKIIEKKQPVAFWCNPISGHNTLYWYLQNLGQGPELLIRYENEEAVDDSQLPKDRFSAERLKGVDSTLKIQPAELGDSAVYLCASSTNSDTEAFFGQGTRLTVV.